This T cell receptor (beta chain) was observed in a study of cytomegalovirus exposure and HLA in healthy donors (dated by TCRdb to 2016 to 2017). Study-level background: A later analysis indicated that the 130 or so validation repertoires were generated on the platform also employed for the 700 or so repertoires of the first cohort. The study was designed to test whether signatures of past pathogen exposure could be identified by cataloging public T cell receptors. To predict cytomegalovirus infection status, the study combined high-throughput TCR immunosequencing, statistical association of individual TCRs with disease status, and machine learning. Along with the 666-subject first cohort, a separate validation cohort of about 110 different subjects was used.

Library preparation was by the immunoSEQ multiplex PCR assay. In the original analysis: To diagnose cytomegalovirus status from the catalog of TCR beta chain sequences, a statistical classification framework was built. TCRdb took over this immuneACCESS table, retaining in-frame rearrangements with V and J assigned. Such tables are incomplete; in checked studies, under half of the missing clones stem from an unresolved V gene, and the remainder is unexplained. The V and J calls and clone size are taken from that table; D and trimming were inferred from the DNA. The sample table contains approximately 50,000 clones; only one count was recorded for 88% of them. Over 6.5% of the sample comes from the top ten. Points the paper makes about the study in general: Most TCR sequences were seen in very few donors, while some public TCRs were found in many individuals. Of the cluster scores, approximately 95% were above 0 in a later analysis, which found that TCRs clustered in the first cohort also tended to co-occur in the 120 validation repertoires. The authors suggested that the approach could potentially be extended to other disease states and immunological phenotypes. Cytomegalovirus status was reported to be diagnosed by the classifier with high specificity and sensitivity in both the original and validation cohorts. A total of some 180 TCR beta chains were listed by the study as associated with cytomegalovirus. All 120 repertoires were used to score co-occurrence in the validation cohort in a later analysis, because that analysis had no HLA typing for the cohort. In vitro tests confirmed that three of the cytomegalovirus-associated TCR beta chains recognize cytomegalovirus antigens.

CDR1 and CDR2 were assigned from the germline V gene (reference sequence) as WNHNN and SYGVQD. The CDR3, from cysteine to phenylalanine, totals 13 residues. The only DNA kept is the CDR3, 39 bases in frame from the first base. V is clipped by 3 bases and J by 7 bases, and the sequence between their germline boundaries is 12 bases long. Note on this clone: Its antigen specificity is not known. Per-nucleotide qualities are absent, and no much larger clonotype sits a single base away.

The donors belonged to the validation cohort of around 130 subjects, which was separate from the 666-subject first cohort. Sequences were obtained from PBMCs. The rearranged chain carries TRBV10-1 and TRBJ2-5; TRBD2 could be the D gene, as 6 bases match. The TCR sequence derives from a woman aged 30 to 39 in good health and CMV-seronegative. The DNA sequence is as follows: TGCGCCAGCAGTGATTCAGCGGAGGGGACCCAGTACTTC. This codes for CASSDSAEGTQYF.